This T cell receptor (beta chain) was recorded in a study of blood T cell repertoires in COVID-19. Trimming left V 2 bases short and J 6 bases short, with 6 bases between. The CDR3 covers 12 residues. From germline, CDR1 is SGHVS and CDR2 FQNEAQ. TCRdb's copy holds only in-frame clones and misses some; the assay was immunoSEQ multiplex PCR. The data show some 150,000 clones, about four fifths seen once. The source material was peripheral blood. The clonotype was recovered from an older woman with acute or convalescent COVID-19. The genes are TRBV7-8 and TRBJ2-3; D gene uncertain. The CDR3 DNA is TGTGCCAGCAGCTTAATACTGGATACGCAGTATTTT. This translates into CASSLILDTQYF.